This TCR beta chain appears in the sequencing data of a study of CD8 T cells in Susac syndrome. Study-level background: Clinically active disease was present in 5 or 6 of the sequenced Susac syndrome patients. About 8 of these patients were in remission. Treatment status at blood draw for the Susac syndrome patients was therapy-naive, corticosteroids, or intravenous immunoglobulin alone.

Random hexamers served to reverse transcribe about 0.45 to 1 ug RNA. The CDR3 of TCR beta was amplified by immunoSEQ multiplex PCR across 54 Vbeta and 13 Jbeta. TCRdb itself ran the immunoSEQ multiplex PCR reads through MiXCR, one entry per CDR3 protein. Among around 170,000 distinct CDR3 sequences listed, approximately 95% were seen once. Negative isolation yielded CD4+ and CD8+ T cells, and FACS enriched TEMRA cells. Trimming at V came to 1 base and at J to 5 bases, leaving 5 bases not matched to a gene. Germline CDR1 reads LGHDT; CDR2 reads YNNKEL (reference sequence). The CDR3 has 15 amino acids. The sequence came from a human donor with Susac syndrome. The sample consisted of CD4+ T cells from PBMCs. The V call is TRBV3-1, the J call TRBJ2-3; TRBD1 agrees at 8 bases. The CDR3 DNA reads TGTGCCAGCAGCCAAGCCGGGACAGGAAGAGATACGCAGTATTTT. Its protein product is CASSQAGTGRDTQYF.